The sequence of this T cell receptor beta chain was determined in a study of OX40 agonist ivuxolimab in advanced cancers. Study context: Patients undergoing dose escalation presented with hepatocellular carcinoma, melanoma, renal cell or head and neck cancer. Study-level results: The average count of expanded clones was higher among CD8+ T cells than among CD4+. Partial responders dosed at 0.1-3.0 mg/kg displayed clonal expansion ranking among the lowest.

V was cut by 3 bases and J by 2 bases, with 11 bases left in between. The CDR3 has 15 amino acids. Germline CDR1 and CDR2: LNHDA and SQIVND (reference sequence). This clone was picked up a small number of times. Its target is unknown. This table comes from immunoSEQ multiplex PCR, and its TCRdb copy is limited to in-frame clones, with some not included. The sample has some 23,000 clones; roughly 84% are singletons. The TCR originated in an adult with an advanced solid tumor such as melanoma, head and neck, liver or kidney cancer. The sequences come from CD4+ or CD8+ T cells sorted from blood, collected in a trial of the OX40 agonist ivuxolimab. The chain employs TRBV19 and TRBJ2-1; perhaps TRBD1 as D (5 bases). The CDR3 DNA reads as TGTGCCAGTAGTATCATGGCAGGGACCTACAATGAGCAGTTCTTC. Translation: CASSIMAGTYNEQFF.